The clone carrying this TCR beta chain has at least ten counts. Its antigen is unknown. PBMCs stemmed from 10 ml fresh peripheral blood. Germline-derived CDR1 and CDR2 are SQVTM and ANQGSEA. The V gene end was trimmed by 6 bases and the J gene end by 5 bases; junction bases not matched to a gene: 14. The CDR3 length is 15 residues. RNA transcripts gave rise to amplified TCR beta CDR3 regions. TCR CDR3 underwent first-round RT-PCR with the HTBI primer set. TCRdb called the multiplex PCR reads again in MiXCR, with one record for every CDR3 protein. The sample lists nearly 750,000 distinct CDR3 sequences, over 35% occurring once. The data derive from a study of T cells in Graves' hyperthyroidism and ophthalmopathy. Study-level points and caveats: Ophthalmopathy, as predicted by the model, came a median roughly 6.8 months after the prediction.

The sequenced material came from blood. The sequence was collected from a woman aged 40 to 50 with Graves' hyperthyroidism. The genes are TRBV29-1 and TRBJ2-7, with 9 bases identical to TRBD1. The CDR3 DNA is TGCAGCGTGGGACAGCGTAGGGACAGGGCCAACGAGCAGTACTTC. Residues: CSVGQRRDRANEQYF.